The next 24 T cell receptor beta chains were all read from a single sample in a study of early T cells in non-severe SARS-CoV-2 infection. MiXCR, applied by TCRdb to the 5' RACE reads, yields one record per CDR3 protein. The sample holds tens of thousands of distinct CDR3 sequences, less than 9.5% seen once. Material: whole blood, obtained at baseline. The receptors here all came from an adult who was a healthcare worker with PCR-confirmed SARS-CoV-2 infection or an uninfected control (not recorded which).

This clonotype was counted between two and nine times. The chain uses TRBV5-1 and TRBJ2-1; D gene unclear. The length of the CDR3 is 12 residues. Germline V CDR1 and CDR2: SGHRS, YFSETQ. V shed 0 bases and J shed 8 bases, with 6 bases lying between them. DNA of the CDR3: TGCGCCAGCAGCTTGGCTCTTGATGAGCAGTTCTTC. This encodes CASSLALDEQFF.

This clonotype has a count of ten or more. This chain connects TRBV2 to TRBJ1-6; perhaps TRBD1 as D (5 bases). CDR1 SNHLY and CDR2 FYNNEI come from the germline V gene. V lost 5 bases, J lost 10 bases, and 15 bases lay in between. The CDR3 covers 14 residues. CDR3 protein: CASSQRGVLSPLHF. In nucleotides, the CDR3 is TGTGCCAGCAGTCAAAGAGGGGTCCTCTCACCCCTCCACTTT.

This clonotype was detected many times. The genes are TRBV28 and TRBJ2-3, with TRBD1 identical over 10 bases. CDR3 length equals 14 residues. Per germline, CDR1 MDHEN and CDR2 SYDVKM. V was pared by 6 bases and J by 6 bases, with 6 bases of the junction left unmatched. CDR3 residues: CASRTGQGDDTQYF. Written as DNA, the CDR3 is TGTGCCAGCAGGACTGGACAGGGGGACGATACGCAGTATTTT.

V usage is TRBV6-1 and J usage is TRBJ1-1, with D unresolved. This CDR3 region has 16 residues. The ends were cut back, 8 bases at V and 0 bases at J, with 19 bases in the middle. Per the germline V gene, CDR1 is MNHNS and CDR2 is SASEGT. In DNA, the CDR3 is TGTGCCAGCTGCGGGGTCGCACAACCCATGAACACTGAAGCTTTCTTT. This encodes CASCGVAQPMNTEAFF.

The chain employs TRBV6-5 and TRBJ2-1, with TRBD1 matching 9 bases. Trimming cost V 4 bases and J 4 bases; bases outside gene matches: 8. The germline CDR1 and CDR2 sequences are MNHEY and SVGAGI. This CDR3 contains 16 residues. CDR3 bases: TGTGCCAGCAGTTTTCGACCCGGGACAGGGTACAATGAGCAGTTCTTC. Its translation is CASSFRPGTGYNEQFF.

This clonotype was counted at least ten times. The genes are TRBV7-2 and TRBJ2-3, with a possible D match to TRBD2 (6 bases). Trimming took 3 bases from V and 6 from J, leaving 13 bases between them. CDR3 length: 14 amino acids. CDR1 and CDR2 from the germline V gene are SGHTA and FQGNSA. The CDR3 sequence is CASSFRGGVDTQYF. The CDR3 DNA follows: TGTGCCAGCAGCTTTCGAGGCGGGGTGGATACGCAGTATTTT.

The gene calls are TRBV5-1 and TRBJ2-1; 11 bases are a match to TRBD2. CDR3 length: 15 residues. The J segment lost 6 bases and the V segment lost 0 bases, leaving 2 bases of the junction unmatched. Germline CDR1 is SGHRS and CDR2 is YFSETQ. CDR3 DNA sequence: TGCGCCAGCAGCTTGGGACTAGCGGGATCCAATGAGCAGTTCTTC. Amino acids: CASSLGLAGSNEQFF.

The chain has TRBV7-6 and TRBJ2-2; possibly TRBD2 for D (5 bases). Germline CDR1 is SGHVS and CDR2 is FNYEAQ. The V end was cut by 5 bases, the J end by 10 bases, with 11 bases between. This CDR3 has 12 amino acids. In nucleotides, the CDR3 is TGTGCCAGCAGCCCGGGGATGGTGGAGCTGTTTTTT. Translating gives CASSPGMVELFF.

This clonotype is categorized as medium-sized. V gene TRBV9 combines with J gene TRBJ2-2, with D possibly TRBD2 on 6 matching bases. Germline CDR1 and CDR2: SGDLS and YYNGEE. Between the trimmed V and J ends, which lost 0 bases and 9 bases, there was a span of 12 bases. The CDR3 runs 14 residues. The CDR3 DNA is TGTGCCAGCAGCGTAGCTAGGGACTCCTGGGAGCTGTTTTTT. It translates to CASSVARDSWELFF. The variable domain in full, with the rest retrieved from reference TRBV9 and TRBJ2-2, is DSGVTQTPKHLITATGQRVTLRCSPRSGDLSVYWYQQSLDQGLQFLIQYYNGEERAKGNILERFSAQQFPDLHSELNLSSLELGDSALYFCASSVARDSWELFFGEGSRLTVL.

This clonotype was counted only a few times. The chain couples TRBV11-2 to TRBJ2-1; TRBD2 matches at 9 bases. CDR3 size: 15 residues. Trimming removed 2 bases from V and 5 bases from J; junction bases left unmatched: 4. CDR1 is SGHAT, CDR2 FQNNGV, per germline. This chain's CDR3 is CASSLSLAGNNEQFF. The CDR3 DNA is TGTGCCAGCAGCTTATCCCTAGCGGGAAACAATGAGCAGTTCTTC. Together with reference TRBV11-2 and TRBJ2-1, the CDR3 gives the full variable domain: EAGVAQSPRYKIIEKRQSVAFWCNPISGHATLYWYQQILGQGPKLLIQFQNNGVVDDSQLPKDRFSAERLKGVDSTLKIQPAKLEDSAVYLCASSLSLAGNNEQFFGPGTRLTVL.

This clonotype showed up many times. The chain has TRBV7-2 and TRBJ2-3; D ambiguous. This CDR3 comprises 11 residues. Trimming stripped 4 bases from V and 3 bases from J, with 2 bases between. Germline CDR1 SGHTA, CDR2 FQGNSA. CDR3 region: CASSSTDTQYF. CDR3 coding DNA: TGTGCCAGCAGCTCAACAGATACGCAGTATTTT.

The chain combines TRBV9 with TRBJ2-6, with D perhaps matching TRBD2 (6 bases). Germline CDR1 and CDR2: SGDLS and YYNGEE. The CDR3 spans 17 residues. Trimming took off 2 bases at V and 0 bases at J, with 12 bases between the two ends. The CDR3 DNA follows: TGTGCCAGCAGCGTTCAGGAGGGGAGCTCTGGGGCCAACGTCCTGACTTTC. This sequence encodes CASSVQEGSSGANVLTF. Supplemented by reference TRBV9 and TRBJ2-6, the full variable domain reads DSGVTQTPKHLITATGQRVTLRCSPRSGDLSVYWYQQSLDQGLQFLIQYYNGEERAKGNILERFSAQQFPDLHSELNLSSLELGDSALYFCASSVQEGSSGANVLTFGAGSRLTVL.

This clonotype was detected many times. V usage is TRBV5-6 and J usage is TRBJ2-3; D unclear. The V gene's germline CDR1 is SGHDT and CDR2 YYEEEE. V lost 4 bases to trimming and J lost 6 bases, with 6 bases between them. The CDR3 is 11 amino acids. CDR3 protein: CASSLMDTQYF. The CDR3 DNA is TGTGCCAGCAGCCTCATGGATACGCAGTATTTT.

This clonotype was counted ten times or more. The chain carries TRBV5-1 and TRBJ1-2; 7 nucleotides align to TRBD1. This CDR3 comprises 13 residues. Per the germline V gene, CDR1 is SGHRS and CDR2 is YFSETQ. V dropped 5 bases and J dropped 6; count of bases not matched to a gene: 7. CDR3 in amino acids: CASRDQGGDGYTF. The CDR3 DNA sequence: TGCGCCAGCAGGGATCAGGGGGGCGATGGCTACACCTTC.

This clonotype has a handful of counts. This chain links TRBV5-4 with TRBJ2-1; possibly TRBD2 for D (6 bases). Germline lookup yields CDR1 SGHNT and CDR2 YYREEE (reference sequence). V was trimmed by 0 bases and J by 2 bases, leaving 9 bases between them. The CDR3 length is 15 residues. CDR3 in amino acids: CASSLERATYNEQFF. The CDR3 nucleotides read TGTGCCAGCAGCTTGGAGCGGGCCACCTACAATGAGCAGTTCTTC.

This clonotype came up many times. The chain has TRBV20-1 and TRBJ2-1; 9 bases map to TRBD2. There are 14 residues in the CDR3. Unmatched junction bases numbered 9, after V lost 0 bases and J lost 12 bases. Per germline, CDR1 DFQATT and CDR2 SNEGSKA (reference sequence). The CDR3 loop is CSARDVLAGDSQFF. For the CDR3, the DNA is TGCAGTGCTAGAGATGTTTTAGCGGGGGATTCGCAGTTCTTC.

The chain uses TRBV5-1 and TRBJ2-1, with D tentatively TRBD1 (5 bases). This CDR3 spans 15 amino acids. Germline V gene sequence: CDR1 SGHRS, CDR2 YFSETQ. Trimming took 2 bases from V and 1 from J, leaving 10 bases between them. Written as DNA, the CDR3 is TGCGCCAGCAGCTTCACAGGTCCTTCCTACAATGAGCAGTTCTTC. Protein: CASSFTGPSYNEQFF.

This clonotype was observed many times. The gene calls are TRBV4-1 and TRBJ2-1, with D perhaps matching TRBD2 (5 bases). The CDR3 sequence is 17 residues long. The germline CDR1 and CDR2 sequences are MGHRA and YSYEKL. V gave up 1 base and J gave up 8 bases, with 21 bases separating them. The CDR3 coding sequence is TGCGCCAGCAGCCAAGTAGATTTACTAGTCTTTGTCGATGAGCAGTTCTTC. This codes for CASSQVDLLVFVDEQFF.

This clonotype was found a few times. The CDR3 region is CASSLASGAGGYTF. The DNA of the CDR3 is TGTGCCAGCAGCTTAGCGAGCGGGGCTGGTGGCTACACCTTC. The V and J genes are TRBV7-9 and TRBJ1-2; TRBD1 is a possible D gene (5 bases). V lost 0 bases and J 7 bases, leaving 12 bases between the germline ends. CDR3 length equals 14 residues. Germline lookup yields CDR1 SEHNR and CDR2 FQNEAQ (reference sequence).

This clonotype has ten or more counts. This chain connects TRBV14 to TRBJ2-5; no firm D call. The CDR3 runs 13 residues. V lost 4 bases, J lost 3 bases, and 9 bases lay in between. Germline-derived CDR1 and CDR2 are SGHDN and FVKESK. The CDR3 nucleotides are TGTGCCAGCAGCCCACTTGGGGAAGAGACCCAGTACTTC. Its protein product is CASSPLGEETQYF. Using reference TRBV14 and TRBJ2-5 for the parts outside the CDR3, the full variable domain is EAGVTQFPSHSVIEKGQTVTLRCDPISGHDNLYWYRRVMGKEIKFLLHFVKESKQDESGMPNNRFLAERTGGTYSTLKVQPAELEDSGVYFCASSPLGEETQYFGPGTRLLVL.

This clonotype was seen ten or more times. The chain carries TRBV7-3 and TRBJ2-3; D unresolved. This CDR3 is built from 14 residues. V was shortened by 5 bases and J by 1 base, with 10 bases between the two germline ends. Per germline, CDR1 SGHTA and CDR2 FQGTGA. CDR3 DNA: TGTGCCAGCAGCCAAGCAGTAGGCACAGATACGCAGTATTTT. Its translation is CASSQAVGTDTQYF.

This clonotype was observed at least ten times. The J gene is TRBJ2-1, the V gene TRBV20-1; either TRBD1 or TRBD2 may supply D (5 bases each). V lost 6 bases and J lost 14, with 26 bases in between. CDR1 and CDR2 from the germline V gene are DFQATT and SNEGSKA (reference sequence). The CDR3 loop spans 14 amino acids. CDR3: CSANPPGPQTVEFF. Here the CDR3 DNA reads TGCAGTGCAAATCCTCCGGGACCGCAGACGGTGGAGTTCTTC.

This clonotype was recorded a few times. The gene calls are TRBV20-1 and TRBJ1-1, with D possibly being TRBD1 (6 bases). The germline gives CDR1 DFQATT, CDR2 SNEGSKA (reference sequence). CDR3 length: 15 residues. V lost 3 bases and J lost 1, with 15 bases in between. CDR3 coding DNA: TGCAGTGCTAGGCTTTCGGGACAACGGAACACTGAAGCTTTCTTT. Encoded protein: CSARLSGQRNTEAFF.

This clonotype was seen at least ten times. The CDR3 region has the DNA TGCAGTGCTAGAGATCCGGGACTTTCCTACGAGCAGTACTTC. Protein: CSARDPGLSYEQYF. The gene calls are TRBV20-1 and TRBJ2-7; D may be TRBD2 (6 bases). The CDR3 runs 14 residues. V lost 0 bases and J 1 base, leaving 10 bases between the germline ends. Germline V lookup: CDR1 DFQATT, CDR2 SNEGSKA (reference sequence).